These T cell receptor beta chains were read from a single sample in a study of identical twins. TCRdb re-called the 5' RACE reads through MiXCR, storing one row per CDR3 protein. Of 410,000 or so distinct CDR3 sequences in the sample, roughly 18% were seen once. Input material: naive T cells sorted from blood. The receptors here all came from a man in his fifties or sixties in good health. CDR3s include the opening cysteine and the closing phenylalanine or tryptophan. A D gene is named only where the DNA matches it firmly. Rows may omit the clone size; those that give it use once, few, many or a size class.

>.|TRBJ2-1|many|TRBV12-3/TRBV12-4
TGTGCCAGCAGTTTAGGCTCCTGGAATGAGCAGTTCTTC
CASSLGSWNEQFF
>.|TRBJ1-4|many|TRBV20-1
TGCAGTGCTAAAAGCCGGGGGTCAACTAATGAAAAACTGTTTTTT
CSAKSRGSTNEKLFF
>TRBD1|TRBJ1-1|many|TRBV29-1
TGCAGCGCGAGGGGACAGGGGTACGAAGCTTTCTTT
CSARGQGYEAFF
>.|TRBJ2-2|.|TRBV7-9
TGTGCCAGCAGCCGCCCGGCGGGCAGGGAAAGGCTGTTTTTT
CASSRPAGRERLFF
>.|TRBJ2-3|many|TRBV10-3
TGTGCCACCATGTCCCCAGGCACAGATACGCAGTATTTT
CATMSPGTDTQYF
>.|TRBJ2-3|.|TRBV5-4
TGTGCCAGCAGCGGATCGCGGAGTACGCAGTATTTT
CASSGSRSTQYF
>TRBD1|TRBJ2-7|many|TRBV2
TGTGCCAGCAGCGAGGGGTACAGGGGGAACGAGCAGTACTTC
CASSEGYRGNEQYF
>.|TRBJ2-7|many|TRBV7-6
TGTGCCAGCAGCTTAGACCCGGGAAGCAACACCTACGAGCAGTACTTC
CASSLDPGSNTYEQYF
>.|TRBJ1-1|.|TRBV5-1
TGCGCCAGCAGCTTGGCCAGGGGTGTCACTGAAGCTTTCTTT
CASSLARGVTEAFF
>.|TRBJ2-7|many|TRBV15
TGTGCCACCAGCAGCGTGTGGGAGTCGTCCGAGCAGTACTTC
CATSSVWESSEQYF
>.|TRBJ2-1|many|TRBV6-1
TGTGCCAGCAGCAAAACGCGCGGGGTCTACAATGAGCAGTTCTTC
CASSKTRGVYNEQFF
>.|TRBJ2-7|.|TRBV12-3/TRBV12-4
TGTGCCAGCAGTAACGCGGGCCGCGAGCAGTACTTC
CASSNAGREQYF
>TRBD2|TRBJ2-7|.|TRBV7-2
TGTGCCAGCAGCTTATCTAGCGGGAGGGGGTACGAGCAGTACTTC
CASSLSSGRGYEQYF
>.|TRBJ2-1|many|TRBV20-1
TGCAGTGCTCCAACTTTCGGGGCTTACAATGAGCAGTTCTTC
CSAPTFGAYNEQFF
>.|TRBJ1-5|.|TRBV7-2
TGTGCCAGCAGCTTAGATAGGGGTAGTAAGCCCCAGCATTTT
CASSLDRGSKPQHF
>TRBD2|TRBJ2-1|many|TRBV25-1
TGTGCCAGCAGTGAATCCTTAGCGGGAGGGCCGGGCTCCTACAATGAGCAGTTCTTC
CASSESLAGGPGSYNEQFF
>.|TRBJ2-5|.|TRBV15
TGTGCCACCAGCATCACAAAGAAGGGAGAGACCCAGTACTTC
CATSITKKGETQYF
>TRBD1|TRBJ1-2|many|TRBV3-1
TGTGCCAGCAGTAAGCGACAGGGACTTTTTTATGGCTACACCTTC
CASSKRQGLFYGYTF
>TRBD2|TRBJ2-3|.|TRBV12-3/TRBV12-4
TGTGCCAGCAGTCCCAGCGGGGGGGAGGATACGCAGTATTTT
CASSPSGGEDTQYF
>.|TRBJ2-7|many|TRBV7-2
TGTGCCAGCAGCTTATCACTTGGCGGGACAAATAGTTACGAGCAGTACTTC
CASSLSLGGTNSYEQYF
>.|TRBJ2-5|few|TRBV20-1
TGCAGTTTAACCGGGGGTGCGCCAGAGACCCAGTACTTC
CSLTGGAPETQYF
>.|TRBJ2-5|.|TRBV3-1
TGTGCCAGCAGCCCCCTTACGCAGGAGCAAGAGACCCAGTACTTC
CASSPLTQEQETQYF